The 5 T cell receptor beta chains below all came from one sample that was sequenced in a study of regulatory T cells in long-lasting Graves disease (TCRdb year 2021). The protocol used for the library was multiplex PCR. TCRdb names Illumina HiSeq 4000 as the instrument used. iRepertoire HTBI primers and Arm-PCR amplification of CDR3 regions were used to construct TCR beta libraries. Using fastp trimming at Q25 and MiXCR clonotype assembly, TCRdb reanalyzed the public sequencing data and kept in-frame beta chains. Identical CDR3 protein sequences are pooled into one entry, listed with their most common genes and DNA. Present in this sample are hundreds of thousands of distinct CDR3 sequences, approximately 16% of which were seen just once. The ten largest clones add up to 30% of the sample. Per the publication, the time point label means: newly diagnosed GD, antithyroid drugs for less than 3 months. For both TCR sequencing and RNA sequencing, RNA was extracted from PBMCs using TRIzol.

The same data also went into a second study, on T cells in Graves' hyperthyroidism and ophthalmopathy.

The sample consisted of peripheral blood mononuclear cells (PBMCs), taken at new diagnosis, from a patient treated with antithyroid drugs. These receptors were obtained from a man between 35 and 55 years old with Graves disease. Donor details come from another sample of the same person, matched by shared clones.

This clonotype was recorded many times. The gene calls are TRBV5-1 and TRBJ2-5; perhaps TRBD2 as D (5 bases). The CDR3 has 14 residues. From germline, CDR1 is SGHRS and CDR2 YFSETQ. Trimming took 1 base from V and 2 from J, leaving 9 bases between them. The CDR3 sequence: CASSLFGEQETQYF. The CDR3, as DNA: TGCGCCAGCAGCTTGTTTGGGGAGCAAGAGACCCAGTACTTC.

This clonotype was seen repeatedly, ten times or more. The chain has TRBV28 and TRBJ1-5; D is perhaps TRBD1 (6 bases). CDR3 length equals 14 residues. Germline V gene sequence: CDR1 MDHEN, CDR2 SYDVKM. Trimming shortened V by 3 bases and J by 7 bases, and 13 bases separated the two germline ends. The CDR3 DNA reads as TGTGCCAGCAGTTTTGGGGGGGCCGACCAGCCCCAGCATTTT. Translating gives CASSFGGADQPQHF. The full variable domain, in which reference TRBV28 and TRBJ1-5 provide the parts outside the CDR3, is DVKVTQSSRYLVKRTGEKVFLECVQDMDHENMFWYRQDPGLGLRLIYFSYDVKMKEKGDIPEGYSVSREKKERFSLILESASTNQTSMYLCASSFGGADQPQHFGDGTRLSIL.

The chain links TRBV9 to TRBJ1-1, with no clear D. Germline-derived CDR1 and CDR2 are SGDLS and YYNGEE. Trimming shortened V by 0 bases and J by 1 base, and 13 bases separated the two germline ends. The CDR3 runs 16 residues. Here the CDR3 reads CASSVAPGSRNTEAFF. Here the CDR3 DNA reads TGTGCCAGCAGCGTAGCTCCTGGATCCCGGAACACTGAAGCTTTCTTT. The variable domain in full, with the rest retrieved from reference TRBV9 and TRBJ1-1, is DSGVTQTPKHLITATGQRVTLRCSPRSGDLSVYWYQQSLDQGLQFLIQYYNGEERAKGNILERFSAQQFPDLHSELNLSSLELGDSALYFCASSVAPGSRNTEAFFGQGTRLTVV.

Ten or more counts support this clonotype. J is TRBJ2-1 and V is TRBV5-1, with D uncertain. V was cut by 0 bases and J by 3 bases, with 7 bases left in between. The CDR3 runs to 14 residues. The germline V gene has CDR1 SGHRS and CDR2 YFSETQ. CDR3 coding DNA: TGCGCCAGCAGCTTGGTGCCAGACTACAATGAGCAGTTCTTC. Protein product: CASSLVPDYNEQFF.

The J gene is TRBJ2-1, the V gene TRBV5-4; either TRBD1 or TRBD2 may fit D (6 bases each). CDR1 and CDR2 (germline): SGHNT, YYREEE (reference sequence). The CDR3 has 13 amino acids. V was cut by 0 bases and J by 9 bases, with 10 bases left in between. The CDR3 protein is CASSLERGVEQFF. In DNA form, the CDR3 reads TGTGCCAGCAGCTTGGAGAGGGGGGTTGAGCAGTTCTTC.